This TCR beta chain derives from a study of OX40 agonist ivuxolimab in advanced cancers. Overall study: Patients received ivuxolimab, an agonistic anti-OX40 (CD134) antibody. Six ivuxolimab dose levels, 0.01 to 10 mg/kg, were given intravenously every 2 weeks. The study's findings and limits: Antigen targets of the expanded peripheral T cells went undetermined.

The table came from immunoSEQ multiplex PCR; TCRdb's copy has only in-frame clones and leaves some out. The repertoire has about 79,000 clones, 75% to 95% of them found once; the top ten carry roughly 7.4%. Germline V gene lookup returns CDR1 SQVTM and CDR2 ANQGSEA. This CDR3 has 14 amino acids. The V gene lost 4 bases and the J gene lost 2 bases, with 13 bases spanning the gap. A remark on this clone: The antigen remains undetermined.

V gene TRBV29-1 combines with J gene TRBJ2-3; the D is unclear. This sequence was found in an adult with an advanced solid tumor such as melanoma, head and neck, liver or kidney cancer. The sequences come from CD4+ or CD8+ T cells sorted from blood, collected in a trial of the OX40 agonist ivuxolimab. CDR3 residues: CSVGPSLHTDTQYF. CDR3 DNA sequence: TGCAGCGTTGGTCCCTCGTTACACACAGATACGCAGTATTTT.